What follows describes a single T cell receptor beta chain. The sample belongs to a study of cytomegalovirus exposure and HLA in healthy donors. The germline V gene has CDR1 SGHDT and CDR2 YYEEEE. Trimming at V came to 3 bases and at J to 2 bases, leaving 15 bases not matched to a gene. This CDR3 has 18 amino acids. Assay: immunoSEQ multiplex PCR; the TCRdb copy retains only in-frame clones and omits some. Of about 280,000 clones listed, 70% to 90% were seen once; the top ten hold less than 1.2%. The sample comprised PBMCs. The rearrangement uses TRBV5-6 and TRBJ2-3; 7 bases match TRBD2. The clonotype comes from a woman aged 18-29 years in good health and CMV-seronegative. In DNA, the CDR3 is TGTGCCAGCAGCTCTATAGCGGGTGACGAGGACGCCACAGATACGCAGTATTTT. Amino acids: CASSSIAGDEDATDTQYF.